This T cell receptor (beta chain) was captured by sequencing in a study of T cells after yellow fever vaccination. CDR1 is MNHEY and CDR2 is SVGAGI in the germline V gene. V was shortened by 6 bases and J by 3 bases, with 12 bases between the two germline ends. The CDR3 runs 13 residues. UMIs and a universal primer site were added when TCR cDNA was made by 5'RACE template switching. Via MiXCR, TCRdb re-called the 5' RACE reads, giving one row per CDR3 protein. The data contain 300,000 to 350,000 distinct CDR3 sequences, around a tenth of them seen just once; the ten biggest clones take up over 3%. The starting material was CD4+ T cells sorted from PBMCs, obtained 45 days after the yellow fever booster vaccination. This TCR was recovered from a man between 18 and 35 years old who received the YFV17D yellow fever vaccine. J is TRBJ2-7 and V is TRBV6-5, with D possibly TRBD1 on 6 matching bases. DNA of the CDR3: TGTGCCAGCAGACCAGGACAGAGCTACGAGCAGTACGTC. It specifies CASRPGQSYEQYV.